The 18 T cell receptor beta chains below come from one sample, sequenced in a study of T cells after yellow fever vaccination. MiXCR, applied by TCRdb to the 5' RACE reads, yields one record per CDR3 protein. Of 200,000 to 300,000 distinct CDR3 sequences listed, 5.5% to 8.5% are singletons. The sample here was CD4+ T cells sorted from PBMCs, taken on the day of the yellow fever booster vaccination. The receptors were gathered from a man aged 25 to 40 who received the YFV17D yellow fever vaccine.

This clonotype was counted at least ten times. The rearrangement uses TRBV6-2 or TRBV6-3 and TRBJ1-5; 11 positions match TRBD1. The CDR3 loop spans 16 amino acids. V shed 4 bases and J 7 bases; nucleotides not matched to a gene: 9. Germline V CDR1 and CDR2: MNHEY, SVGEGT. The DNA of the CDR3 is TGTGCCAGCAGTTTCCAAGGACAGGGGGCGAGACAGCCCCAGCATTTT. Translation: CASSFQGQGARQPQHF.

The chain recombines TRBV7-3 with TRBJ2-2; D is undetermined. Trimming cost V 4 bases and J 0 bases, with 6 bases left between them. CDR1 is SGHTA, CDR2 FQGTGA, per germline. The CDR3 has 14 amino acids. The CDR3 loop is CASSSGPNTGELFF. The DNA of the CDR3 is TGTGCCAGCAGCTCTGGACCGAACACCGGGGAGCTGTTTTTT.

This clonotype was observed at least ten times. The chain is built from TRBV20-1 and TRBJ2-3, with 10 bases matching TRBD2. V gave up 1 base and J gave up 0 bases; unmatched junction bases: 4. Germline V gives CDR1 DFQATT, CDR2 SNEGSKA (reference sequence). The CDR3 has 16 residues. CDR3 in DNA: TGCAGTGCTAGAGGGGGAGCGGGAGGGAGCACAGATACGCAGTATTTT. This encodes CSARGGAGGSTDTQYF.

The rearrangement joins TRBV21-1 to TRBJ2-7. TRBV21-1 is tagged as a pseudogene. CDR3 length: 13 amino acids. The CDR3 reads CASKHCISYEQYF. The CDR3 nucleotides are TGTGCCAGCAAACACTGTATCTCCTACGAGCAGTACTTC.

Many counts were recorded for this clonotype. The V and J genes are TRBV20-1 and TRBJ2-5; a weak D match, TRBD2 (7 bases). CDR1 DFQATT and CDR2 SNEGSKA come from the germline V gene (reference sequence). With 2 bases removed from V and 4 bases from J, the gap between germline ends came to 14 bases. This CDR3 has 14 amino acids. The chain's CDR3 is CSARRGGPRETQYF. CDR3 sequence (DNA): TGCAGTGCTAGAAGGGGGGGCCCTCGAGAGACCCAGTACTTC.

This clonotype was recorded many times. The chain joins TRBV11-2 to TRBJ2-4, with TRBD2 identical over 8 bases. CDR3 length: 15 amino acids. V trimming: 8 bases; J trimming: 0 bases; junction bases outside the gene matches: 6. The germline V gene has CDR1 SGHAT and CDR2 FQNNGV. The CDR3 sequence is CASGHSGVAKNIQYF. DNA of the CDR3: TGTGCCAGCGGACATAGCGGGGTAGCCAAAAACATTCAGTACTTC. The full variable domain, with the rest looked up from reference TRBV11-2 and TRBJ2-4, is EAGVAQSPRYKIIEKRQSVAFWCNPISGHATLYWYQQILGQGPKLLIQFQNNGVVDDSQLPKDRFSAERLKGVDSTLKIQPAKLEDSAVYLCASGHSGVAKNIQYFGAGTRLSVL.

As for this clonotype: Being one base from a much bigger clone, this may be a read error. The V call is TRBV20-1, the J call TRBJ2-1, with D perhaps TRBD2 (6 bases). This CDR3 contains 17 residues. Germline-derived CDR1 and CDR2 are DFQATT and SNEGSKA (reference sequence). The CDR3 reads CCASRLGASGLHNEQFF. CDR3 DNA: TGCTGTGCTTCCCGACTTGGAGCCAGCGGGCTCCACAATGAGCAGTTCTTC.

The CDR3 DNA follows: TGTGCCAGCGCACGGGGGAGCTCCTATAATTCACCCCTCCACTTT. This codes for CASARGSSYNSPLHF. The rearrangement links TRBV6-2 or TRBV6-3 to TRBJ1-6, with D maybe TRBD1 (5 bases). This CDR3 comprises 15 residues. V gave up 8 bases and J gave up 0 bases, with 11 bases separating them. Germline assignment: CDR1 MNHEY and CDR2 SVGEGT.

This clonotype has more than one count but fewer than ten. The rearrangement joins TRBV20-1 to TRBJ2-7; TRBD2 aligns across 9 bases. The CDR3 is 14 residues long. CDR1 is DFQATT and CDR2 is SNEGSKA in the germline V gene (reference sequence). V trimming: 2 bases; J trimming: 6 bases; junction bases outside the gene matches: 8. Here the CDR3 reads CSARSSSGNSEQYF. As DNA, the CDR3 is TGCAGTGCTAGAAGTTCTAGCGGGAACAGCGAGCAGTACTTC.

The chain joins TRBV3-1 to TRBJ1-3; D is uncertain. CDR3 length equals 16 residues. Germline CDR1 is LGHDT and CDR2 is YNNKEL (reference sequence). Trimming stripped 4 bases from V and 0 bases from J, with 13 bases between. The CDR3 sequence is CASSPRRQSSGNTIYF. The CDR3 bases are TGTGCCAGCAGCCCGAGGCGGCAGAGCTCTGGAAACACCATATATTTT. The full variable domain, completed using reference TRBV3-1 and TRBJ1-3, is DTAVSQTPKYLVTQMGNDKSIKCEQNLGHDTMYWYKQDSKKFLKIMFSYNNKELIINETVPNRFSPKSPDKAHLNLHINSLELGDSAVYFCASSPRRQSSGNTIYFGEGSWLTVV.

This clonotype showed up many times. The chain recombines TRBV7-9 with TRBJ2-7; TRBD2 aligns across 14 bases. Germline-derived CDR1 and CDR2 are SEHNR and FQNEAQ (reference sequence). J was trimmed by 5 bases and V by 5 bases; bases with no gene match: 8. The CDR3 length is 16 residues. CDR3 coding DNA: TGTGCCAGCAGCCCCATCCCGGGACTAGCGGGAGACGAGCAGTACTTC. As protein: CASSPIPGLAGDEQYF. The variable domain in full, with the rest retrieved from reference TRBV7-9 and TRBJ2-7, is DTGVSQNPRHKITKRGQNVTFRCDPISEHNRLYWYRQTLGQGPEFLTYFQNEAQLEKSRLLSDRFSAERPKGSFSTLEIQRTEQGDSAMYLCASSPIPGLAGDEQYFGPGTRLTVT.

This clonotype occurred a few times. The chain joins TRBV11-2 to TRBJ2-3, with no clear D. The length of the CDR3 is 15 residues. CDR1 and CDR2 from the germline V gene are SGHAT and FQNNGV. V lost 1 base and J lost 0, with 8 bases in between. The CDR3, as DNA: TGTGCCAGCAGCTTAGGCACTACTAGCACAGATACGCAGTATTTT. Translation: CASSLGTTSTDTQYF.

There are a few counts of this clonotype. This chain connects TRBV30 to TRBJ1-2; D is possibly TRBD1 (6 bases). The CDR3 is 14 residues long. Trimming pared 2 bases from V and 5 bases from J, leaving 15 bases between. Germline V gene lookup returns CDR1 GTSNPN and CDR2 SVGIG (reference sequence). In nucleotides, the CDR3 is TGTGCCTGGAGTTTAGGGCGACAGGAATATGGCTACACCTTC. Protein product: CAWSLGRQEYGYTF.

This clonotype was seen many times. The chain combines TRBV6-2 or TRBV6-3 with TRBJ2-1; 10 nucleotides match TRBD2. J was trimmed by 7 bases and V by 0 bases; bases with no gene match: 6. This CDR3 spans 16 amino acids. CDR1 is MNHEY, CDR2 SVGEGT, per germline. In DNA form, the CDR3 reads TGTGCCAGCAGTTACTCTGCCAGCGGGAGGGCAAATGAGCAGTTCTTC. Translating gives CASSYSASGRANEQFF.

This clonotype appeared a few times. V and J are TRBV6-5 and TRBJ1-1, with D possibly matching TRBD1 (5 bases). This CDR3 comprises 15 residues. Looked up from germline, CDR1 is MNHEY and CDR2 is SVGAGI. V was clipped by 7 bases and J by 6 bases, with 21 bases between them. The CDR3 nucleotides are TGTGCCAGCACCTCCTACAGGCAGGTAGTGGCTGAAGCTTTCTTT. Amino acid sequence: CASTSYRQVVAEAFF.

The rearrangement links TRBV24-1 to TRBJ2-3; 13 bases align to TRBD2. CDR1 is KGHDR and CDR2 is SFDVKD in the germline V gene. CDR3 length: 16 amino acids. Trimming took 2 bases from V and 5 from J; bases not matched to a gene: 3. CDR3 region: CATSDWTSGSGDTQYF. DNA for the CDR3: TGTGCCACCAGTGATTGGACTAGCGGGAGTGGAGATACGCAGTATTTT.

This clonotype was seen only a few times. This rearrangement joins TRBV5-1 to TRBJ2-3; 13 bases line up with TRBD2. V was clipped by 0 bases and J by 4 bases; unmatched bases: 8. The germline gives CDR1 SGHRS, CDR2 YFSETQ. The CDR3 is made up of 18 amino acids. For the CDR3, the DNA is TGCGCCAGCAGCTTGGCAACTAGCGGGAGGGCCGATTCAGATACGCAGTATTTT. It translates to CASSLATSGRADSDTQYF. The whole variable domain, remainder taken from reference TRBV5-1 and TRBJ2-3, is KAGVTQTPRYLIKTRGQQVTLSCSPISGHRSVSWYQQTPGQGLQFLFEYFSETQRNKGNFPGRFSGRQFSNSRSEMNVSTLELGDSALYLCASSLATSGRADSDTQYFGPGTRLTVL.

This clonotype showed up many times. This chain links TRBV7-8 with TRBJ2-7, with 7 nucleotides matching TRBD1. With V trimmed by 5 bases and J by 4 bases, 8 bases remained unmatched. From germline, CDR1 is SGHVS and CDR2 FQNEAQ. This CDR3 is 14 amino acids long. The CDR3, as DNA: TGTGCCAGCAGCCCAGACAGGGTTTGGTACGAGCAGTACTTC. As protein: CASSPDRVWYEQYF.